This TCR beta chain was identified during a study of regulatory T cells in long-lasting Graves disease. General study results and limits: Samples came from peripheral blood alone, without thyroid tissue. New patients shared fewer public clonotypes (over 900) than persistent patients did (over 2,500).

The time point here: persistent/refractory GD, antithyroid drugs over 5 years with positive TRAb. Construction of the TCR library relied on RNA isolated from PBMCs. The table lists this clonotype with a few counts. Its antigen is unknown. CDR1 and CDR2 (germline): SEHNR, FQNEAQ (reference sequence). The CDR3 has 13 amino acids. V dropped 5 bases and J dropped 2 bases, with 10 bases sitting between them. The TCR beta library used iRepertoire HTBI primers with Arm-PCR amplification of CDR3. Via MiXCR, TCRdb re-called the multiplex PCR reads, giving one row per CDR3 protein. The data contain about 460,000 distinct CDR3 sequences, under 25% of them singletons.

The chain is built from TRBV7-9 and TRBJ2-7; D is perhaps TRBD2 (6 bases). The origin of this receptor is a female donor with Graves disease. Sequenced here: peripheral blood mononuclear cells (PBMCs), sampled when the disease was refractory, from a patient treated with antithyroid drugs. CDR3 bases: TGTGCCAGCAGCGCCGGGAGCCCCTACGAGCAGTACTTC. It is translated as CASSAGSPYEQYF. The whole variable domain, filled in from reference TRBV7-9 and TRBJ2-7, reads DTGVSQNPRHKITKRGQNVTFRCDPISEHNRLYWYRQTLGQGPEFLTYFQNEAQLEKSRLLSDRFSAERPKGSFSTLEIQRTEQGDSAMYLCASSAGSPYEQYFGPGTRLTVT.